The clone carrying this TCR beta chain was counted between two and nine times. The antigen is unknown. The record originates from a study of Graves' ophthalmopathy and Graves' hyperthyroidism. The TCR beta CDR3 regions underwent amplification from RNA transcripts. First-round RT-PCR employed HTBI primers, with a second-round multiplex PCR after it. One entry per CDR3 protein results from TCRdb running MiXCR on the multiplex PCR reads. The sample records roughly 600,000 distinct CDR3 sequences, approximately 35% being singletons. Germline values: CDR1 SGHRS, CDR2 YFSETQ. Trimming removed 0 bases from V and 2 bases from J, with 12 bases in between. The CDR3 consists of 15 residues. Study-level points and caveats: Blood also harbored most expanded thyroid clonotypes above 0.001 frequency.

Hyperthyroidism cases were recent diagnoses of under 2 months' duration in people aged 18 to 65. The sequencing input was peripheral blood or thyroid tissue (not recorded which). The chain recombines TRBV5-1 with TRBJ2-7; maybe TRBD1 (6 bases). This receptor was identified in an adult man with Graves' hyperthyroidism. The DNA for the CDR3 is TGCGCCAGCAGCTTGGTACCTGGACAGACCTACGAGCAGTACTTC. It is translated as CASSLVPGQTYEQYF.